The 23 T cell receptor beta chains below all came from one sample that was sequenced in a study of Graves' ophthalmopathy and Graves' hyperthyroidism. Researchers took RNA transcripts and amplified TCR beta CDR3 regions from them. An opening RT-PCR round employed HTBI primers and preceded a second-round multiplex PCR. TCRdb called the multiplex PCR reads again in MiXCR, with one record for every CDR3 protein. The data contain under 350,000 distinct CDR3 sequences, under 20% of them seen just once; the ten biggest clones take up more than 9%. Sequencing was carried out using peripheral blood. Receptors were obtained from an adult man with Graves' ophthalmopathy.

In this sample, this clonotype turned up many times. This sequence joins TRBV4-1 and TRBJ1-3, with a weak D call TRBD1 (5 bases). The CDR3 extends over 15 amino acids. V dropped 1 base and J dropped 2 bases, with 9 bases sitting between them. Germline CDR1 and CDR2: MGHRA and YSYEKL. In DNA form, the CDR3 reads TGCGCCAGCAGCCAAGCCTCGGGGCCTGGAAACACCATATATTTT. It is translated as CASSQASGPGNTIYF.

In this sample, this clonotype turned up once. This sequence joins TRBV7-2 and TRBJ2-5; 7 bases are shared with TRBD2. Germline V gives CDR1 SGHTA, CDR2 FQGNSA. The CDR3 has 14 amino acids. V lost 1 base, J lost 5 bases, and 4 bases stayed unmatched. For the CDR3, the DNA is TGTGCCAGCAGCTTAGGGGGAGGGACGGAGACCCAGTACTTC. Amino acids: CASSLGGGTETQYF.

This chain uses TRBV6-1 with TRBJ1-5; 7 bases map to TRBD1. The germline V gene encodes CDR1 MNHNS and CDR2 SASEGT. Germline trimming cut 6 bases from V and 0 bases from J; bases unmatched to any gene: 8. This CDR3 contains 16 residues. The CDR3 sequence: CASRPSTGPSNQPQHF. In DNA form, the CDR3 reads TGTGCCAGCAGGCCCTCGACAGGGCCTAGCAATCAGCCCCAGCATTTT.

This clonotype has at least ten counts. The chain employs TRBV28 and TRBJ1-2, with D unclear. The CDR3 length is 12 residues. Germline V CDR1 and CDR2: MDHEN, SYDVKM. V was shortened by 6 bases and J by 5 bases, with 10 bases between the two germline ends. This chain's CDR3 is CASSRRAYGYTF. The CDR3 coding sequence is TGTGCCAGCAGCCGACGCGCGTATGGCTACACCTTC.

In its sample, this clonotype was seen many times. CDR3 nucleotide sequence: TGTGCCAGCAGTTACGACAGGAGAGAGACCCAGTACTTC. As protein: CASSYDRRETQYF. The chain employs TRBV12-3 or TRBV12-4 and TRBJ2-5; TRBD1 might be the D (6 bases). The CDR3 has 13 residues. Trimming took off 4 bases at V and 4 bases at J, with 10 bases between the two ends.

Ten or more counts support this clonotype. This chain uses TRBV19 with TRBJ1-2, with D unresolved. This CDR3 comprises 13 residues. Germline-derived CDR1 and CDR2 are LNHDA and SQIVND (reference sequence). V lost 5 bases and J lost 2, with 9 bases in between. In nucleotides, the CDR3 is TGTGCCAGTAGTTGGAGTCGAAACTATGGCTACACCTTC. Amino acid sequence: CASSWSRNYGYTF.

Many counts were recorded for this clonotype. This chain uses TRBV6-1 with TRBJ2-7; D gene uncertain. Between the trimmed V and J ends, which lost 1 base and 3 bases, there was a span of 4 bases. The CDR3 totals 12 residues. The germline V gene has CDR1 MNHNS and CDR2 SASEGT. The CDR3 sequence is CASSEGSYEQYF. The DNA of the CDR3 is TGTGCCAGCAGTGAAGGCAGCTACGAGCAGTACTTC.

This clonotype appeared many times. This chain connects TRBV5-1 to TRBJ2-7; the D gene is possibly TRBD2 (6 bases). The CDR3 consists of 12 residues. Germline V gives CDR1 SGHRS, CDR2 YFSETQ. V was cut by 4 bases and J by 9 bases, with 14 bases left in between. The CDR3 coding sequence is TGCGCCAGCAGCGGCGGGACTGGACCGCAGTACTTC. This encodes CASSGGTGPQYF.

With regard to this clonotype: One end of the junction fails to match germline, which may point to a read error. The chain couples TRBV6-2 or TRBV6-3 to TRBJ1-2, with 7 bases identical to TRBD1. Germline V gene lookup returns CDR1 MNHEY and CDR2 SVGEGT. This CDR3 comprises 15 residues. CDR3 DNA: TGTGCCAGCAGTTACGGACAGGACGGGAACTATGGCTACATCTTC. Translated: CASSYGQDGNYGYIF.

This clonotype has at least ten counts. The V call is TRBV6-2 or TRBV6-3, the J call TRBJ2-6, with TRBD1 matching over 7 bases. Germline V lookup: CDR1 MNHEY, CDR2 SVGEGT. Trimming at V came to 5 bases and at J to 1 base, leaving 2 bases not matched to a gene. CDR3 length equals 15 residues. CDR3 protein: CASSLQGSGANVLTF. The CDR3 coding sequence is TGTGCCAGCAGTCTACAGGGGTCTGGGGCCAACGTCCTGACTTTC.

This clonotype was seen many times. The CDR3 DNA reads as TGTGCCAGCACCGCGGACAGTAGCACAGATACGCAGTATTTT. Its protein product is CASTADSSTDTQYF. The chain links TRBV5-4 to TRBJ2-3; D perhaps matches TRBD1 (6 bases). Germline loops: CDR1 SGHNT, CDR2 YYREEE (reference sequence). The CDR3 loop spans 14 amino acids. V lost 6 bases and J 0 bases, leaving 11 bases between the germline ends. Supplemented by reference TRBV5-4 and TRBJ2-3, the full variable domain reads ETGVTQSPTHLIKTRGQQVTLRCSSQSGHNTVSWYQQALGQGPQFIFQYYREEENGRGNFPPRFSGLQFPNYSSELNVNALELDDSALYLCASTADSSTDTQYFGPGTRLTVL.

This clonotype was recorded many times. The V and J genes are TRBV6-4 and TRBJ2-7; tentative D call: TRBD2 (6 bases). The CDR3 is 17 residues long. V dropped 6 bases and J dropped 3 bases, with 24 bases sitting between them. The germline V gene encodes CDR1 MRHNA and CDR2 SNTAGT. CDR3 bases: TGTGCCAGCAGCCTAGGGGACTCTAGTAGGGGACTCTACGAGCAGTACTTC. Translating it yields CASSLGDSSRGLYEQYF.

This clonotype appeared many times. The chain's CDR3 is CASSYGTGSNYGYTF. The CDR3, as DNA: TGTGCCAGCAGTTACGGGACAGGCTCTAACTATGGCTACACCTTC. The chain has TRBV6-5 and TRBJ1-2; the match to TRBD1 covers 8 bases. Germline CDR1 and CDR2: MNHEY and SVGAGI. The CDR3 totals 15 residues. After removal of 2 bases from V and 0 bases from J, the junction contained 2 bases not matched to a gene.

This clonotype appeared many times. The chain has TRBV6-2 or TRBV6-3 and TRBJ2-3, with D uncertain. This CDR3 region has 15 residues. In germline, CDR1 is MNHEY, CDR2 SVGEGT. The V end was cut by 0 bases, the J end by 4 bases, with 11 bases between. The CDR3: CASSYSVVQPDTQYF. The CDR3 coding sequence is TGTGCCAGCAGTTACTCGGTCGTGCAGCCAGATACGCAGTATTTT.

This clonotype was counted many times. The chain couples TRBV7-9 to TRBJ2-7, with D perhaps TRBD2 (5 bases). This CDR3 has 13 residues. The germline gives CDR1 SEHNR, CDR2 FQNEAQ (reference sequence). V lost 5 bases and J lost 1, with 9 bases in between. DNA of the CDR3: TGTGCCAGCAGCATTCGCGGGTCCTACGAGCAGTACTTC. Protein product: CASSIRGSYEQYF.

The chain carries TRBV19 and TRBJ1-1; D gene ambiguous. This CDR3 is built from 13 residues. Looked up from germline, CDR1 is LNHDA and CDR2 is SQIVND (reference sequence). The V and J ends lost 7 bases and 5 bases respectively, with 14 bases between them. This chain's CDR3 is CASILSGVTEAFF. The CDR3 region has the DNA TGTGCCAGTATATTGTCGGGAGTTACTGAAGCTTTCTTT. Combining the CDR3 with reference TRBV19 and TRBJ1-1 gives the whole variable domain DGGITQSPKYLFRKEGQNVTLSCEQNLNHDAMYWYRQDPGQGLRLIYYSQIVNDFQKGDIAEGYSVSREKKESFPLTVTSAQKNPTAFYLCASILSGVTEAFFGQGTRLTVV.

This clonotype was observed at least ten times. The chain combines TRBV27 with TRBJ2-7, with 7 positions matching TRBD2. V was pared by 7 bases and J by 2 bases, with 11 bases of the junction left unmatched. Germline CDR1 and CDR2: MNHEY and SMNVEV (reference sequence). CDR3 length: 15 residues. The CDR3 loop reads CASNQVGGGTYEQYF. CDR3 in DNA: TGTGCCAGCAACCAGGTTGGGGGAGGGACCTACGAGCAGTACTTC.

This clonotype came up many times. The chain carries TRBV11-2 and TRBJ1-2; a weak D match, TRBD1 (5 bases). This CDR3 contains 15 residues. V lost 5 bases to trimming and J lost 4 bases, with 17 bases between them. Germline V lookup: CDR1 SGHAT, CDR2 FQNNGV. The CDR3 DNA reads as TGTGCCAGCAGCCATGTCAGGGTACTCCTCTATGGCTACACCTTC. The encoded protein is CASSHVRVLLYGYTF.

The CDR3 sequence: CASSLDRDRVNTEAFF. DNA for the CDR3: TGTGCCAGCAGTTTGGATAGGGACAGGGTTAACACTGAAGCTTTCTTT. The genes are TRBV28 and TRBJ1-1, with 9 bases fitting TRBD1. With V trimmed by 3 bases and J by 2 bases, 7 bases remained unmatched. The CDR3 is 16 amino acids. The germline gives CDR1 MDHEN, CDR2 SYDVKM.

This clonotype was counted ten times or more. This chain links TRBV6-2 or TRBV6-3 with TRBJ1-1; TRBD1 might be the D (5 bases). Trimming took off 0 bases at V and 0 bases at J, with 11 bases between the two ends. Germline V gene lookup returns CDR1 MNHEY and CDR2 SVGEGT. The CDR3 covers 16 residues. The CDR3 nucleotides are TGTGCCAGCAGTTACTCGATTCTGGGACTGAACACTGAAGCTTTCTTT. Residues: CASSYSILGLNTEAFF.

This chain connects TRBV12-3 or TRBV12-4 to TRBJ1-1; D gene ambiguous. Trimming took off 6 bases at V and 10 bases at J, with 18 bases between the two ends. This CDR3 spans 13 amino acids. In DNA, the CDR3 is TGTGCCAGCAGGCTTGGGAAGGTCCATGGAGCTTTCTTT. Translating it yields CASRLGKVHGAFF.

This clonotype was found many times. CDR3 in amino acids: CASSPTREGTEAFF. The CDR3 nucleotides read TGTGCCAGCAGCCCGACACGGGAGGGCACTGAAGCTTTCTTT. The chain joins TRBV2 to TRBJ1-1; D is ambiguous. The CDR3 spans 14 residues. Deletions cut 6 bases from V and 4 bases from J, with 15 bases between. Germline V gene sequence: CDR1 SNHLY, CDR2 FYNNEI.

This clonotype was detected many times. The genes are TRBV6-5 and TRBJ1-1; TRBD1 agrees at 10 bases. Germline CDR1 MNHEY, CDR2 SVGAGI. V gave up 6 bases and J gave up 2 bases; unmatched junction bases: 3. The CDR3 spans 14 residues. Here the CDR3 DNA reads TGTGCCAGCAGGGGACAGGGGTATAACACTGAAGCTTTCTTT. It is translated as CASRGQGYNTEAFF.